This T cell receptor (beta chain) is from a study of blood T cell repertoires in COVID-19. TCRdb's table, derived via immunoSEQ multiplex PCR, lists solely in-frame clones and lacks some. The sample gives 200,000 to 250,000 clones, about four fifths of which show up once; 1.5% to 2% is in the top ten. The CDR3 is made up of 12 amino acids. The germline V and J ends were trimmed by 5 bases and 6 bases, with 8 bases remaining between them. Germline values: CDR1 WSHSY, CDR2 SAAADI. This chain joins TRBV10-2 and TRBJ1-5; the D is unclear. This sequence originates from a man in his fifties or sixties who had recovered from COVID-19. Sequenced sample: PBMCs or T cells enriched from blood (not recorded which). The CDR3 bases are TGCGCCAGCAGTCATCGAGTTCAGCCCCAGCATTTT. Residues: CASSHRVQPQHF.